This T cell receptor beta chain was captured in a study of OX40 agonist ivuxolimab in advanced cancers. For the study at large: The dose-escalation cohort had hepatocellular carcinoma, melanoma, renal cell or head and neck cancer. A history of anti-PD-1, anti-PD-L1 or anti-CTLA-4 therapy was acceptable, and 30% to 45% had some.

Turning to this clone: Antigen specificity is unknown.

Assay: immunoSEQ multiplex PCR; the TCRdb copy retains only in-frame clones and omits some. The sample holds 130,000 or so clones, over 75% seen once. Notes on the study in general: The antigens recognized by the expanded peripheral T cells, that is their antigen specificity, were not determined. Among the nonresponders, some also had low normalized T-cell clonal expansion.

Unmatched junction bases numbered 2, after V lost 4 bases and J lost 3 bases. The CDR3 has 14 amino acids. From germline, CDR1 is LNHDA and CDR2 SQIVND (reference sequence). The chain joins TRBV19 to TRBJ2-5, with 10 bases lining up with TRBD2. This TCR was sampled from an adult with an advanced solid tumor such as melanoma, head and neck, liver or kidney cancer. The sample in question was CD4+ or CD8+ T cells sorted from blood, obtained in a trial of the OX40 agonist ivuxolimab. CDR3 sequence: CASSTLAGEETQYF. The CDR3 nucleotides read TGTGCCAGTAGTACTCTAGCGGGAGAAGAGACCCAGTACTTC.